This T cell receptor beta chain is drawn from a study of shared clonotypes between healthy human individuals. Overall study context: Three plates each covered CD4 naive and memory; CD8 naive two, CD8 memory one. Points from the study as a whole: What naive subsets generally showed was a larger estimated richness than memory subsets showed.

Regarding this clone: Its antigen is not known.

Every contributor of samples was a Caucasian grown-up residing in Nashville, Tennessee. Naive CD4+ cells were CD45RA-selected; the remaining cells were memory. The CDR3 is 15 residues long. V lost 3 bases, J lost 4 bases, and 12 bases stayed unmatched. Germline V gene lookup returns CDR1 GTSNPN and CDR2 SVGIG (reference sequence). Sequencing was performed with immunoSEQ multiplex PCR; in TCRdb, only in-frame clones are kept and a portion is missing. The sample has millions of clones, roughly 96% seen once. The sequencing input was naive CD4+ T cells sorted from blood. Subset given: CD45RA+ positively selected. The source of this sequence is a man aged 18-30 years in good health. The chain couples TRBV30 to TRBJ2-7; 7 bases align to TRBD1. The CDR3 sequence is CAWRSVTTGLYEQYF. The CDR3 DNA follows: TGTGCCTGGAGATCGGTCACGACAGGGTTGTACGAGCAGTACTTC.